A few counts support the clone carrying this T cell receptor beta chain. The antigen remains unidentified. Healthy Caucasian individuals from Russia aged 6 to 90 served as donors. Trimming cost V 9 bases and J 4 bases, with 15 bases left between them. This CDR3 contains 13 residues. The germline CDR1 and CDR2 sequences are MDHEN and SYDVKM. The sample is drawn from a study of blood T cells in healthy people across ages. Study conclusions and caveats: When set beside aged donors, long-lived donors presented more naive CD4+ cells and higher diversity.

PCR was performed a second time for about 7 to 11 cycles using a sample-barcoded 5' primer and a J-beta primer mix. TCRdb independently ran MiXCR on the 5' RACE reads; one entry per CDR3 protein. Found here are 700,000 to 950,000 distinct CDR3 sequences, roughly 47% of them singletons; the top ten hold under 25%. The receptor was isolated from a woman aged 60 to 75 in good health. This chain uses TRBV28 with TRBJ1-1; D is unresolved. The sample comprised blood. This chain's CDR3 is CASVYRQSTEAFF. CDR3 bases: TGTGCCAGTGTCTACCGGCAGTCCACTGAAGCTTTCTTT. The full variable domain, its missing parts supplied by reference TRBV28 and TRBJ1-1, is DVKVTQSSRYLVKRTGEKVFLECVQDMDHENMFWYRQDPGLGLRLIYFSYDVKMKEKGDIPEGYSVSREKKERFSLILESASTNQTSMYLCASVYRQSTEAFFGQGTRLTVV.